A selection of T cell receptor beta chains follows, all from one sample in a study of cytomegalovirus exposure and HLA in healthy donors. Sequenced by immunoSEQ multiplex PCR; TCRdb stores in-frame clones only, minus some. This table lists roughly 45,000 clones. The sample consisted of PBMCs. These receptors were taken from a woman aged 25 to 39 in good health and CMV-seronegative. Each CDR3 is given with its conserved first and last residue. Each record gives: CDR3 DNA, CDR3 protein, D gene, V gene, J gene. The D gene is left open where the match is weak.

DNA: TGTGCCAGCAGGCGCCAGGGGGATACCGAGCAGTACTTC
CDR3: CASRRQGDTEQYF
D: TRBD1
V: TRBV28
J: TRBJ2-7

DNA: TGTGCCAGCAGTTCCGGACAGAGAAATCAGCCCCAGCATTTT
CDR3: CASSSGQRNQPQHF
D: -
V: TRBV28
J: TRBJ1-5

DNA: TGCGCCAGCAGCCAAACCGAAGACGGGTCTGAAGCTTTCTTT
CDR3: CASSQTEDGSEAFF
D: -
V: TRBV5-1
J: TRBJ1-1

DNA: TGTGCCAGCAGCCATAGGAACACTGAAGCTTTCTTT
CDR3: CASSHRNTEAFF
D: -
V: TRBV7-8
J: TRBJ1-1

DNA: TGTGCCAGCAGCTTAGTAGGCAGGGGGCCTGGGGCCAACGTCCTGACTTTC
CDR3: CASSLVGRGPGANVLTF
D: TRBD1
V: TRBV7-9
J: TRBJ2-6

DNA: TGTGCCAGCAGCGTAGGTGAACACGACTACGAGCAGTACTTC
CDR3: CASSVGEHDYEQYF
D: -
V: TRBV9
J: TRBJ2-7

DNA: TGTGCCAGCAGCCTAATTCATTTGAACACTGAAGCTTTCTTT
CDR3: CASSLIHLNTEAFF
D: -
V: TRBV7-9
J: TRBJ1-1

DNA: TGTGCCTGGAGTGGGACTAGCGGGAGGGCGGGGGAGCAGTACTTC
CDR3: CAWSGTSGRAGEQYF
D: TRBD2
V: TRBV30
J: TRBJ2-7

DNA: TGTGCCAGTAGCGAAGGGGGGGGGTCAGATACGCAGTATTTT
CDR3: CASSEGGGSDTQYF
D: -
V: TRBV19
J: TRBJ2-3

DNA: TGCGCCAGCAGACCTGGAGCGGGAGGCTCAATCGACGTCTACGAGCAGTACTTC
CDR3: CASRPGAGGSIDVYEQYF
D: TRBD2
V: TRBV5-1
J: TRBJ2-7

DNA: TGTGCCAGCAGTCCACAGAGACTACACACTGAAGCTTTCTTT
CDR3: CASSPQRLHTEAFF
D: -
V: TRBV6-5
J: TRBJ1-1

DNA: TGTGCCAGCAGTGATCCCGGGAGGACTAACTATGGCTACACCTTC
CDR3: CASSDPGRTNYGYTF
D: -
V: TRBV2
J: TRBJ1-2

DNA: TGTGCCAGCAGTGTGTTAGCGGGAGGCGGTGTGGAGACCCAGTACTTC
CDR3: CASSVLAGGGVETQYF
D: TRBD2
V: TRBV6-4
J: TRBJ2-5

DNA: TGTGCCAGCAGTGACGAAGACAGGGGGCCCTACAATGAGCAGTTCTTC
CDR3: CASSDEDRGPYNEQFF
D: TRBD1
V: TRBV6-4
J: TRBJ2-1